This TCR beta chain was obtained from a study of cytomegalovirus exposure and HLA in healthy donors. The study ran its PCR with 60 Vbeta and 13 Jbeta primers. Produced via immunoSEQ multiplex PCR; TCRdb's table is partial and in-frame only. Of 89,000 or so clones detected, 84% appear once; the ten largest clones hold around 6%. Sequenced input: PBMCs. The clonotype was recovered from a young woman in good health and CMV-seropositive.

This CDR3 reads CAINSPSEETQYF. The CDR3 region has the DNA TGTGCCATCAATAGTCCTAGCGAAGAGACCCAGTACTTC. The chain joins TRBV10-3 to TRBJ2-5; maybe TRBD2 (6 bases). CDR1 and CDR2 (germline): ENHRY, SYGVKD. V lost 7 bases to trimming and J lost 3 bases, with 12 bases between them. CDR3 size: 13 residues.